This TCR beta chain was profiled in a study of identical twins. A universal primer site came from template switching; cDNA carried unique molecular identifiers. TCRdb reprocessed the 5' RACE reads with MiXCR, giving one entry per CDR3 protein. Here the sample spans some 900,000 distinct CDR3 sequences, 9% to 15% being singletons. Trimming removed 4 bases at V and 1 base at J, with 7 bases between. The CDR3 is 13 residues long. Germline lookup yields CDR1 ENHRY and CDR2 SYGVKD. These data also formed part of another study, on yellow fever vaccine responses in identical twins. This second study says: Reportedly, twins showed a vaccine T cell response that looked partly convergent and partly personalized.

This clonotype originated in a woman between 18 and 29 years old in good health. The chain is built from TRBV10-3 and TRBJ2-5; D remains unclear. The sequenced material came from PBMCs. In DNA form, the CDR3 reads TGTGCCATCAGTGCGGTTAGCCAAGAGACCCAGTACTTC. Translating gives CAISAVSQETQYF.